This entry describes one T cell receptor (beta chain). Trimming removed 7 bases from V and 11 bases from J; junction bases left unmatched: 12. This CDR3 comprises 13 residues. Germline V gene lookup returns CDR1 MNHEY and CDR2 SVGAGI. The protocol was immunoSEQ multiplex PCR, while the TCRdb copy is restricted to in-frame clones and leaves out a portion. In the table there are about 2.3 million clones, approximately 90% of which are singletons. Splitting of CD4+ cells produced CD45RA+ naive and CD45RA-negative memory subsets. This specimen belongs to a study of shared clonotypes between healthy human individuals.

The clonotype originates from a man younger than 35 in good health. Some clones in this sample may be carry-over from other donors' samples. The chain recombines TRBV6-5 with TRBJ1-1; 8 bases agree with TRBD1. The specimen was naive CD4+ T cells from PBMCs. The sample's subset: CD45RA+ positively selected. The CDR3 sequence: CASTPGGRGPAFF. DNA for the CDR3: TGTGCCAGCACTCCGGGAGGCAGGGGGCCGGCTTTCTTT.